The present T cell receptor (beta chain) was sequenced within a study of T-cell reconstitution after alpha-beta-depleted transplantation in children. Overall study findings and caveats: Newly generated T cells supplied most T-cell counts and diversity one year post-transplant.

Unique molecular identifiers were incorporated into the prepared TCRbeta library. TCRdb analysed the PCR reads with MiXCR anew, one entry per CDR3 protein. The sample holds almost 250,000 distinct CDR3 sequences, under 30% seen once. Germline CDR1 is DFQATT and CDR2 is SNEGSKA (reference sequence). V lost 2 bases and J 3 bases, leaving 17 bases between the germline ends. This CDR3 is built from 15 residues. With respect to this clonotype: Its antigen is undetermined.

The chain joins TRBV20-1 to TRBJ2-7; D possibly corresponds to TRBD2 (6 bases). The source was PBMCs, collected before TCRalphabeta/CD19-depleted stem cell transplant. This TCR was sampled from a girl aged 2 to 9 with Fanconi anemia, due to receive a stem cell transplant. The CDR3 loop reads CSARKSSVSYYEQYF. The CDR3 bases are TGCAGTGCTAGAAAATCTAGCGTATCTTACTACGAGCAGTACTTC.